This T cell receptor beta chain was identified during a study of cytomegalovirus exposure and HLA in healthy donors (dated by TCRdb to about 2017). Regarding the complete study: According to an earlier analysis of 587 of the donors, about 179 million T cells yielded over 100 million unique TCR beta sequences and 250 to 350 Gb of sequence data. Roughly 300 gigabases of sequencing data and tens of millions of unique TCR sequences were included in an early release covering several hundred HLA-typed donors. Of the approximately 370 genotyped donors, roughly 76% were placed in the genetic ancestry cluster associated with self-reported Caucasian donors. The study was designed to test whether signatures of past pathogen exposure could be identified by cataloging public T cell receptors. Using immunosequencing, the study profiled T cell repertoires from around 680 subjects and related those repertoires to cytomegalovirus serostatus. A separate validation cohort of 100 to 150 different subjects was used in addition to the 666-subject first cohort. High-throughput TCR immunosequencing, statistical association of individual TCRs with disease status, and machine learning were combined to predict cytomegalovirus infection status. A later analysis re-analyzed previously published TCR beta repertoires from approximately 670 donors and added high-resolution HLA genotyping to study TCR occurrence patterns. Rather than drawing on any new phenotypic data, the later analysis identified candidate immune exposures from TCR beta sequences and the way those sequences occurred across donors. In an earlier analysis of 587 of the donors, high-throughput TCR beta sequencing was used to judge whether each TCR beta V gene segment behaved as functional or pseudogenic. Donor age, sex, ethnicity and CMV serostatus were compiled alongside the repertoire data. In a later genetic analysis, genome-wide SNP genotypes for 398 of the 666 donors were used, and that subset was treated as a discovery cohort. All discovery cohort repertoires had been generated using a single sequencing platform. HLA typing included class I and class II loci at four-digit resolution. The number of donors typed differed by locus, with roughly 629-640 for A, B, C, DRB1 and DQB1, roughly 550 for DQA1, over 600 for DPA1, and 472 for DPB1. Because of strong linkage in the cohort, four to six DR-DQ haplotypes were treated as single units for association and clustering. On average, over 200,000 unique TCR beta nucleotide sequences were sequenced per donor among about 400 genotyped donors of the cohort, with roughly 18% of those sequences being non-productive. Beyond this particular receptor, the publication reports: An earlier analysis of approximately 600 of the donors showed that most TCR beta V segments appeared in productive rearrangements either about 87% or about 30% of the time, which broadly matched IMGT annotations. The authors suggested that the approach could potentially be generalized to other disease states and immunological phenotypes. A further reported finding was that TCR beta sequences accurately predicted the HLA-A and HLA-B alleles for most subjects in the first cohort. When HLA alleles, especially DR and DQ, strongly co-occurred, attributing TCR associations to individual alleles was difficult. The cohort was sequenced for TCR beta chains only, and without alpha or paired-chain data the features that could be detected were limited. In a later analysis, HLA-associated TCR beta chains were found to be more clonally expanded and to have lower generation probabilities than equally common non-associated chains. Cytomegalovirus status was reported to be diagnosed by the classifier with high specificity and sensitivity in both the original and validation cohorts. At a false discovery rate of 0.05, a later analysis linked approximately 18,000 TCR beta sequences to specific HLA alleles. While some public TCRs were present in many individuals, most TCR sequences turned up only very rarely across donors. According to a later genetic analysis, donors in an Asian-associated ancestry cluster had fewer N-insertions in productive TCRs than the approximately 650-donor mean. The sequencing pipeline was judged likely to have produced a cluster of highly shared sequence variants as a technical artifact. Because counts were too low, seventeen rarely observed V segments, including chromosome 9 orphons, were left out of the earlier analysis of about 620 of the donors. V-gene and J-gene trimming of TCR beta chains was associated with a missense DCLRE1C variant in a later genetic analysis, and the association was replicated in an independent cohort. Linkage disequilibrium might explain the correlated functional status among segregating V segments, but an unknown experimental factor could not be excluded. Because HLA typing was unavailable for some donors at each locus, only the typed subset was used in association tests. In vitro tests confirmed that three of the cytomegalovirus-associated TCR beta chains recognize cytomegalovirus antigens. In a later analysis, most CMV-associated TCR beta chains were found to appear HLA-restricted, with HLA associations seemingly driven largely by CMV exposure. Some IMGT-functional V segments, including TRBV6-2 and TRBV6-3, could not be distinguished by the 87-base-pair reads and were therefore excluded. According to a later analysis, TCR association rates differed among HLA loci, with DRB1 alleles showing the most associated TCRs and HLA-C alleles showing the fewest. In a later analysis, several top co-occurrence clusters were reported to appear linked to parvovirus B19, influenza, CMV and Epstein-Barr virus. Presence/absence analyses assumed roughly uniform sequencing depth across donors, an assumption that may not hold. CMV serostatus was the only immune exposure information available for the cohort. The study listed 150 to 200 TCR beta chains as associated with cytomegalovirus.

CDR1 is given as GTSNPN and CDR2 as SVGIG, both from the germline V gene (reference sequence). V was cut back by 0 bases and J by 8 bases, leaving a gap of 16 bases between them. The CDR3 covers 14 residues, taking in both the cysteine and the phenylalanine. CDR3 DNA only is kept here, 42 bases in frame from base 1. The cohort comprised fewer than 700 healthy bone marrow donors. Cohort members were all nominally healthy when sampled, although unrecorded immune exposures were likely present. The donor was CMV seropositive and belonged to the group of 270 or so seropositive cohort members. Each donor provided a peripheral blood sample, and peripheral blood mononuclear cells were used for TCR beta sequencing. Genomic DNA was extracted from the blood cell samples with the Qiagen DNeasy Blood Extraction Kit. Receptor amplification or capture employed the immunoSEQ multiplex PCR assay. For the multiplex PCR, a mixture combining 60 forward primers for TCR Vbeta segments and 13 reverse primers for TCR Jbeta segments was used. Amplification of the CDR3 region of rearranged TCR beta genes was performed with a multiplex PCR assay on genomic DNA. On the Illumina HiSeq System, the amplified TCR beta libraries were sequenced as 87-base-pair reads. In the paper's pipeline: In a later analysis, some 80 million unique TCR beta chains were counted across the 500 to 850 repertoires, and about 10 million of these chains were shared by at least two donors. Raw reads were error-corrected and collapsed into unique sequences with a nearest-neighbor algorithm that merged closely related sequences to remove PCR and sequencing errors. Alignment of CDR3 sequences to IMGT reference sequences was used to assign V, D and J gene segments. For a sequence to be retained, a match of at least six nucleotides to both a V gene segment and a J gene segment was required. A rearrangement counted as productive if the CDR3 had no stop codons and remained in frame with V and J, and every other rearrangement counted as non-productive. CDR3 was defined according to IMGT convention as the region running from the second conserved V-encoded cysteine to the conserved J-encoded phenylalanine. Sequences without an unambiguous match to a single V gene segment were excluded from the earlier analysis of approximately 560 of the donors. An earlier analysis of several hundred of the donors called V segments functional above 56.7% productive rearrangements and segregating when the between-donor standard deviation exceeded 5%. To diagnose cytomegalovirus status from the catalog of TCR beta chain sequences, a statistical classification framework was built. In a later analysis, TCR nucleotide sequences were compared against IMGT/GENE-DB human TR gene sequences so that V and J genes could be assigned. The TCRdist pipeline was used in a later analysis to assign CDR3 sequences and most-parsimonious VDJ recombination scenarios. A later analysis defined each TCR beta chain by its CDR3 amino acid sequence plus V-gene family, and excluded reads lacking a unique V-gene family. A later analysis removed several hundred highly shared, low-generation-probability nucleotide sequences to deal with suspected cross-contamination and a sequencing artifact. A later analysis calculated a clonal expansion index for each public chain from normalized within-repertoire ranks of inferred template counts. In a later analysis, generation probabilities were computed with a VDJ recombination model fitted to out-of-frame rearrangements, and the resulting probabilities were checked against IGoR. In a later analysis, hypergeometric tests were used to score TCR-TCR, TCR-HLA and TCR-CMV co-occurrence, with a repertoire-size bias correction applied to TCR pairs. A later analysis estimated false discovery rates by permuting HLA or CMV assignments 20 times. In a later analysis, co-occurring TCRs were grouped using DBSCAN, with TCRdist sequence similarity added in when clustering inside HLA-allele-positive subsets. For co-occurrence clustering, repertoires with fewer than 30,000 or more than 120,000 public chains were excluded, along with four or five repertoires with anomalous nucleotide sharing. Entries here come from immuneACCESS through TCRdb and include only in-frame sequences with V and J called. Some clones fail to appear in such tables; in the studies checked, an unresolved V gene covers under half of the shortfall, and the cause of the remainder is unknown. V, J and clone size are taken as reported in that table, and D and trimming were inferred from the DNA itself. The sample yields 150,000 to 200,000 clones; over 80% were counted once. The ten most abundant clones make up about 1.6% of the sample.

As regards this clone: This receptor's antigen is unknown. There are no base qualities to consult, and no much larger clone falls within one base.

Material for sequencing was PBMCs. This receptor was taken from a girl aged 10 to 17 in good health and CMV-seropositive. The V and J segments used are TRBV30 and TRBJ1-1, with no confidently assigned D gene. The CDR3 protein sequence reads: CAWSVLRLNEEAFF. The nucleotides read TGTGCCTGGAGTGTACTCAGGCTAAATGAGGAAGCTTTCTTT.